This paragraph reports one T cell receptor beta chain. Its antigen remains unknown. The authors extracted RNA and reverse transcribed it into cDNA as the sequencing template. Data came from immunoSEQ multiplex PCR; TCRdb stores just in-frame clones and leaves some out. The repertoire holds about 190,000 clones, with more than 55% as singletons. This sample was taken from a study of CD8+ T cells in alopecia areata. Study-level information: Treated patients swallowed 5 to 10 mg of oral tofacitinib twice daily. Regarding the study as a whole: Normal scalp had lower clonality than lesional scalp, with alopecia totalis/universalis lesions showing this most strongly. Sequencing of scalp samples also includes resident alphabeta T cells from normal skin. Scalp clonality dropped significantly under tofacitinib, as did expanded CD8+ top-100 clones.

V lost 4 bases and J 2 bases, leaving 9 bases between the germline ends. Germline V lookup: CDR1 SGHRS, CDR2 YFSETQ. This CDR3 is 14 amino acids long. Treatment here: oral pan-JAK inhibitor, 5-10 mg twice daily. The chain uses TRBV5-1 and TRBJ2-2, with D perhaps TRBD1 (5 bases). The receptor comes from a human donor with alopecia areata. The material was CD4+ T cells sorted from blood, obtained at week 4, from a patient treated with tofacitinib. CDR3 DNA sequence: TGCGCCAGCAGCAGGGGTGGCAACACCGGGGAGCTGTTTTTT. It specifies CASSRGGNTGELFF.